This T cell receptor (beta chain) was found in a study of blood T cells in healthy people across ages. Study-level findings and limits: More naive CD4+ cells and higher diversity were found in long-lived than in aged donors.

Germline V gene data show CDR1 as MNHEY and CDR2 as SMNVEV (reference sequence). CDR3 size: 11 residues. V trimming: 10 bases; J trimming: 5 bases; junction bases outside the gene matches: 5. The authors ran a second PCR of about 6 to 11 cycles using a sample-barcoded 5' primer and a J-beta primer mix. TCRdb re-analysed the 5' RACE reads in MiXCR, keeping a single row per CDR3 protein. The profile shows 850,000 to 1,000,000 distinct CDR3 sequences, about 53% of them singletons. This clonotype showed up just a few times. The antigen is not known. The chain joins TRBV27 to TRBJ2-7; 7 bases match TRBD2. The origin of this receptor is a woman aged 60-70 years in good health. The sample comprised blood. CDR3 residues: CATWAGDEQYF. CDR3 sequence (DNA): TGTGCCACCTGGGCGGGGGACGAGCAGTACTTC.